This T cell receptor (beta chain) was sequenced during a study of PD-1 blockade in classical Hodgkin lymphoma. On the study more broadly: Each patient was given nivolumab 3 mg/kg through a vein every 2 weeks.

Details on this clone: Its matching antigen is unknown.

The repertoire was sequenced with immunoSEQ multiplex PCR; TCRdb's copy has only in-frame clones and lacks some. The data contain tens of thousands of clones, around 93% of them singletons. Study-wide results and limits: Relapsed/refractory patients reportedly had the lowest baseline TCR diversity, below newly diagnosed patients, who were below healthy donors.

Following autologous stem cell transplantation, relapse occurred in every patient, and exposure to brentuximab vedotin varied. V lost 1 base and J lost 1, with 16 bases in between. Germline assignment: CDR1 SGHVT and CDR2 SQSDAQ. The length of the CDR3 is 17 residues. The sample consisted of peripheral blood mononuclear cells (PBMCs), taken at baseline. The source of this sequence is a human donor with classical Hodgkin lymphoma. The rearrangement uses TRBV7-4 and TRBJ2-5, with D tentatively TRBD2 (7 bases). The CDR3 coding sequence is TGTGCCAGCAGCTTAGACAGACTTGCGGGGGCCCAAGAGACCCAGTACTTC. This translates into CASSLDRLAGAQETQYF.